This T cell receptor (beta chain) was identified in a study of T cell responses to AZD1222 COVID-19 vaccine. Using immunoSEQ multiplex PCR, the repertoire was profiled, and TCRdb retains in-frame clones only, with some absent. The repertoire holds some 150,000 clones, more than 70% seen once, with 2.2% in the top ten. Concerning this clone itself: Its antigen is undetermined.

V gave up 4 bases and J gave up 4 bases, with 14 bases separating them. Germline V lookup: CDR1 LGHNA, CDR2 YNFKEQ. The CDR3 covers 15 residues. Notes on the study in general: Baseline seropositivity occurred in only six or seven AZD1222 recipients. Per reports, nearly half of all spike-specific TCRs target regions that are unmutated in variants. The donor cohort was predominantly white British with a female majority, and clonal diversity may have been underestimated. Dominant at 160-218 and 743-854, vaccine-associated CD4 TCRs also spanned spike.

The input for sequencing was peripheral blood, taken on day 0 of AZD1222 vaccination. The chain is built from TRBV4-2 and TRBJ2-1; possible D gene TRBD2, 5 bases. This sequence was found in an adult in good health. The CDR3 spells CASSRLQTGYNEQFF. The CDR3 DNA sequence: TGTGCCAGCAGCCGGCTCCAAACGGGATACAATGAGCAGTTCTTC.